The next 26 T cell receptor beta chains were all read from a single sample in a study of tumor and adjacent non-tumor tissue in lung cancer. No cell sorting was done before RNA was extracted from the tissue. Three rounds of nested PCR, following a modified ARM-PCR protocol, produced the TCRbeta library. TCRdb re-called the multiplex PCR reads with MiXCR, one entry per CDR3 protein. The table lists 60,000 to 95,000 distinct CDR3 sequences, roughly 73% of them singletons. The sequenced material came from lung tumor tissue. Receptor source: a woman aged 50 to 60 with non-small cell lung cancer.

On this clonotype: One end of the junction varies from germline; a read error may be responsible. This chain links TRBV12-3 or TRBV12-4 with TRBJ1-4; D call uncertain. This CDR3 is built from 12 residues. The CDR3 loop reads CASSLGAERLFF. In DNA form, the CDR3 reads TGTGCTAGCAGTTTGGGCGCTGAAAGACTGTTTTTT.

The V call is TRBV13, the J call TRBJ2-2; D might be TRBD1 or TRBD2, each matching 5 bases. This CDR3 has 14 amino acids. Germline V lookup: CDR1 PRHDT, CDR2 FYEKMQ (reference sequence). Trimming pared 9 bases from V and 4 bases from J, leaving 15 bases between. This chain's CDR3 is CASTNRDLTGELFF. In DNA form, the CDR3 reads TGTGCCAGTACCAACCGGGACCTCACCGGGGAGCTGTTTTTT.

Details on this clonotype: Germline and junction disagree at one end, which may indicate a read error. This chain connects TRBV6-5 to TRBJ1-5, with 7 bases lining up with TRBD1. This CDR3 has 15 residues. Germline V gene lookup returns CDR1 MNHEY and CDR2 SVGAGI. The CDR3: CATSYFTGTDQPQHF. CDR3 bases: TGTGCCACCAGTTACTTCACAGGGACAGATCAGCCCCAGCATTTT.

Only a few counts were recorded for this clonotype. Given a much more abundant clone one base away, this may be a read error. The rearrangement uses TRBV13 and TRBJ2-5, with D hard to call. This CDR3 has 8 amino acids. Germline CDR1 is PRHDT and CDR2 is FYEKMQ (reference sequence). The CDR3 bases are TGTGCCCGCAGCCTGGAGTACTTC. Translated: CARSLEYF.

Remarks on this clonotype: One end of the junction varies from germline; a read error may be responsible. This chain connects TRBV4-1 to TRBJ1-2; 10 nucleotides align to TRBD1. The CDR3 is 16 residues long. Germline assignment: CDR1 MGHRA and CDR2 YSYEKL. CDR3 bases: TGCACCAGCAGCCAAGATAGGGACAGGGGAAGCATTGGCTACACCTTC. It yields the protein CTSSQDRDRGSIGYTF.

On this clonotype: Being one base from a much bigger clone, this may be a read error. The V call is TRBV24-1, the J call TRBJ2-3, with D possibly TRBD1 on 5 matching bases. Trimming removed 1 base at V and 4 bases at J, with 14 bases between. The CDR3 consists of 16 residues. Looked up from germline, CDR1 is KGHDR and CDR2 is SFDVKD. This CDR3 reads CATSDLGQGGSDTQYF. The CDR3 nucleotides are TGTGCCACCAGTGATTTAGGTCAGGGTGGCTCAGATACGCAGTATTTT.

The chain couples TRBV5-4 to TRBJ2-2; 12 bases are shared with TRBD2. V was clipped by 4 bases and J by 7 bases; unmatched bases: 8. The CDR3 is 16 residues long. In germline, CDR1 is SGHNT, CDR2 YYREEE (reference sequence). The CDR3 is CASSKTSGSRSGELFF. In DNA, the CDR3 is TGTGCCAGCAGCAAGACTAGCGGGAGTCGAAGCGGGGAGCTGTTTTTT.

A word on this clonotype: A read error may produce the germline difference seen at one junction end. The chain recombines TRBV12-3 or TRBV12-4 with TRBJ2-3; D unclear. The CDR3 is 12 amino acids. The CDR3 bases are TGTGCCAGCAGTTTAGGTGTAGATATGCAGTATTTT. This sequence encodes CASSLGVDMQYF.

This clonotype is termed medium-sized. CDR3 bases: TGCGCCAGCAGCCAATATCGTTCCCCGTCCTACAATGAGCAGTTCTTC. Residues: CASSQYRSPSYNEQFF. The rearrangement joins TRBV4-1 to TRBJ2-1, with D unclear. Trimming cost V 2 bases and J 1 base, with 12 bases left between them. This CDR3 contains 16 residues. Germline values: CDR1 MGHRA, CDR2 YSYEKL.

A remark on this clonotype: This likely comes from a read error, as the CDR3 has no conserved phenylalanine or tryptophan at its end. The chain couples TRBV12-3 or TRBV12-4 to TRBJ1-2; D perhaps matches TRBD1 (5 bases). The CDR3 totals 13 residues. Trimming took off 6 bases at V and 4 bases at J, with 12 bases between the two ends. Written as DNA, the CDR3 is TGTGCCAGCAGCCCTCGGGACGCCTATGGCTACACCTTG. This codes for CASSPRDAYGYTL.

This clonotype was seen a handful of times. This sequence joins TRBV29-1 and TRBJ2-2; D unresolved. The germline V gene has CDR1 SQVTM and CDR2 ANQGSEA. The CDR3 is 14 residues long. The V end lost 1 base, the J end lost 4 bases, and 10 bases lay between the germline ends. The CDR3 DNA follows: TGCAGCGTTGAAGGGGTGGCCCGCACCGGGGAGCTGTTTTTT. Translating gives CSVEGVARTGELFF.

This clonotype was seen only a few times. The chain employs TRBV28 and TRBJ1-5; D remains ambiguous. The CDR3 runs 13 residues. Trimming pared 7 bases from V and 2 bases from J, leaving 9 bases between. CDR1 and CDR2 from the germline V gene are MDHEN and SYDVKM. The CDR3 region has the DNA TGTGCCAGCAAACGGAGGGGCAATCAGCCCCAGCATTTT. Its translation: CASKRRGNQPQHF.

Comment on this clonotype: One end of the junction fails to match germline, which may point to a read error. The CDR3 nucleotides are TGCAGCGTTGAAGGACTTCTCAAAGAGCAGCTCTTC. Translated: CSVEGLLKEQLF. The J gene is TRBJ2-1, the V gene TRBV29-1; D gene ambiguous. The CDR3 contains 12 residues. Germline V gene lookup returns CDR1 SQVTM and CDR2 ANQGSEA.

This chain connects TRBV5-5 to TRBJ2-3; TRBD2 might be the D (5 bases). This CDR3 region has 15 residues. The germline V gene has CDR1 SGHKS and CDR2 YYEKEE (reference sequence). The V gene lost 2 bases and the J gene lost 0 bases, with 10 bases spanning the gap. The DNA for the CDR3 is TGTGCCAGCAGCTTAGAGGGCCCTAGCACAGATACGCAGTATTTT. This encodes CASSLEGPSTDTQYF.

About this clonotype itself: The junction differs from germline at one of its ends, possibly a read error. The chain has TRBV4-2 and TRBJ1-6, with a possible D match to TRBD1 (6 bases). This CDR3 comprises 16 residues. Germline V lookup: CDR1 LGHNA, CDR2 YNFKEQ. The CDR3 spells CASSPNKGEGGSPLRF. The CDR3 coding sequence is TGTGCCAGCAGCCCGAATAAGGGGGAGGGTGGTTCACCCCTCCGCTTT.

In its sample, this clonotype was seen many times. This sequence joins TRBV7-9 and TRBJ1-2, with a weak D call TRBD1 (6 bases). Trimming cost V 5 bases and J 14 bases, with 18 bases left between them. The CDR3 has 12 amino acids. Germline CDR1 is SEHNR and CDR2 is FQNEAQ (reference sequence). CDR3 loop: CASSRAGGAGTF. The CDR3 DNA is TGTGCCAGCAGCCGAGCGGGGGGCGCGGGTACCTTC.

This clonotype appeared many times. V gene TRBV20-1 combines with J gene TRBJ2-1; a weak D match, TRBD2 (5 bases). The CDR3 is 13 residues long. V gave up 2 bases and J gave up 4 bases, with 9 bases separating them. CDR1 and CDR2 (germline): DFQATT, SNEGSKA (reference sequence). CDR3 region: CSARPTRYNEQFF. For the CDR3, the DNA is TGCAGTGCTAGACCTACTAGATACAATGAGCAGTTCTTC.

For this clonotype: Germline is not matched at one junction end, which may reflect a read error. V is TRBV10-3 and J is TRBJ1-1; D possibly corresponds to TRBD1 (5 bases). Per germline, CDR1 ENHRY and CDR2 SYGVKD. CDR3 length equals 15 residues. CDR3 amino acids: CAISESSRESTEAFF. The CDR3 DNA sequence: TGTGCCATCAGTGAGTCATCCAGGGAGAGCACTGAAGCCTTCTTT.

The chain has TRBV5-4 and TRBJ1-1; tentative D call: TRBD1 (5 bases). The CDR3 length is 16 residues. CDR1 is SGHNT, CDR2 YYREEE, per germline (reference sequence). V was clipped by 6 bases and J by 2 bases, with 20 bases between them. DNA for the CDR3: TGTGCCAGCAACCCCGGGTGGGTAGGGGTTAACACTGAAGCTTTCTTT. Protein product: CASNPGWVGVNTEAFF.

The genes are TRBV6-1 and TRBJ2-3; 10 bases are shared with TRBD1. Germline CDR1 is MNHNS and CDR2 is SASEGT. There are 16 residues in the CDR3. Trimming cost V 6 bases and J 7 bases; bases outside gene matches: 13. DNA for the CDR3: TGTGCCAGCAGCGACGGACAGGGGGTACATTTGCATACGCAGTATTTT. Protein sequence: CASSDGQGVHLHTQYF.

As concerns this clonotype: Mismatch with germline at one junction end may stem from a read error. V gene TRBV20-1 combines with J gene TRBJ1-5; D may be TRBD1 (5 bases). The CDR3 is 15 residues long. Germline V CDR1 and CDR2: DFQATT, SNEGSKA (reference sequence). CDR3 nucleotide sequence: TGCAGTGCTAGAGAAGGACATGGGATCAATCAGCCTCAGCATTTT. Translating it yields CSAREGHGINQPQHF.

This chain links TRBV6-1 with TRBJ1-5, with D perhaps matching TRBD1 (6 bases). Germline loops: CDR1 MNHNS, CDR2 SASEGT. V was pared by 5 bases and J by 10 bases, with 15 bases between. The length of the CDR3 is 13 residues. The CDR3 DNA reads as TGTGCCAGCAGTATGACAGGTCGCGAACCCCAGCATTTT. Encoded protein: CASSMTGREPQHF.

The J gene is TRBJ1-1, the V gene TRBV29-1; D is uncertain. CDR1 and CDR2 from the germline V gene are SQVTM and ANQGSEA. The CDR3 contains 11 residues. CDR3 residues: CSVVPSTEAFF. For the CDR3, the DNA is TGCAGTGTCGTACCTAGCACTGAAGCTTTCTTT.

This sequence joins TRBV10-3 and TRBJ2-1; no definite D call. This CDR3 contains 13 residues. Germline CDR1 is ENHRY and CDR2 is SYGVKD. The CDR3 sequence: CVTPGNSYNEQFF. CDR3 sequence (DNA): TGTGTCACGCCTGGGAACTCCTACAATGAGCAGTTCTTC.

On this clonotype itself: A junction boundary mismatches the germline segment, possibly from a read error. The chain recombines TRBV12-3 or TRBV12-4 with TRBJ1-2; no clear D. This CDR3 has 11 amino acids. CDR3 DNA sequence: TGTACCAGCAGCTTAGGACTTGGCTACACCTTC. Amino acids: CTSSLGLGYTF.

As regards this clonotype: The junction departs from germline at one end; a sequencing error may be responsible. The V and J genes are TRBV29-1 and TRBJ1-5; 8 bases match TRBD1. The CDR3 covers 14 residues. The germline V gene encodes CDR1 SQVTM and CDR2 ANQGSEA. This chain's CDR3 is CSASRGLEDQPKHF. The CDR3 DNA reads TGCAGCGCAAGCAGGGGGCTGGAGGATCAGCCCAAGCATTTT.